This T cell receptor (beta chain) was captured in a study of cytomegalovirus exposure and HLA in healthy donors. Use of 60 Vbeta and 13 Jbeta primers characterized the PCR. The method was immunoSEQ multiplex PCR; TCRdb's version includes in-frame clones alone and lacks a portion of them. The table lists approximately 180,000 clones, 84% of them singletons, with about 4.9% in the top ten. The CDR3 contains 12 residues. Germline assignment: CDR1 SGHVS and CDR2 FNYEAQ. Deletions cut 8 bases from V and 13 bases from J, with 15 bases between. This clonotype was sampled from a girl under 18 in good health and CMV-seropositive. This chain connects TRBV7-6 to TRBJ1-6; D uncertain. The sequencing sample was made of PBMCs. In DNA form, the CDR3 reads TGTGCCAGCGGTTCCCTTAGTTCCCCCCTCCACTTT. This codes for CASGSLSSPLHF.